The subject of this entry is one T cell receptor (beta chain). No antigen is known for it. Regarding time point: healthy volunteer bleed at 6 weeks. From whole blood left unfractionated, total RNA was extracted. TCRdb reprocessed the RACE reads via MiXCR and lists one record per CDR3 protein. In the table there are about 45,000 distinct CDR3 sequences, about 4% of which are singletons. The data were taken from a study of human T cells and chemical hapten exposure. Overall study results and limits: The number of TCRs above 1 in 1000 frequency did not change after DPC sensitization.

This CDR3 is 15 amino acids long. V lost 2 bases and J 4 bases, leaving 12 bases between the germline ends. Germline V gene lookup returns CDR1 SGHAT and CDR2 FQNNGV. The chain couples TRBV11-2 to TRBJ2-1; unclear D gene. The clonotype comes from a human donor in good health. Some clones in this sample may be carry-over from other donors' samples. The sequenced sample was whole blood. The CDR3, as DNA: TGTGCCAGCAGCTTAACAACGAATTCATACAATGAGCAGTTCTTC. The encoded protein is CASSLTTNSYNEQFF.